The 3 T cell receptor beta chains in this list originate from one sample, sequenced in a study of T cell changes during pregnancy in multiple sclerosis. Libraries were prepared by immunoSEQ multiplex PCR; TCRdb keeps only in-frame clonotypes and omits some of them. The table lists around 67,000 clones, roughly 90% of them singletons, with around 9.5% in the top ten. The input for sequencing was peripheral blood, taken after pregnancy. These receptor sequences come from a female donor in good health, enrolled as a control in a pregnancy study.

The rearrangement links TRBV6-5 to TRBJ1-2; D is ambiguous. Germline CDR1 MNHEY, CDR2 SVGAGI. With 6 bases removed from V and 8 bases from J, the gap between germline ends came to 13 bases. The CDR3 sequence is 12 residues long. In DNA form, the CDR3 reads TGTGCCAGCAGCGAGGGCCTCGGGGGCTACACCTTC. It codes for CASSEGLGGYTF.

The genes are TRBV5-1 and TRBJ2-3; D gene unclear. The germline V gene encodes CDR1 SGHRS and CDR2 YFSETQ. This CDR3 has 15 residues. The V end was cut by 7 bases, the J end by 0 bases, with 15 bases between. CDR3 sequence: CASGIGGGSTDTQYF. The CDR3 DNA reads TGCGCCAGCGGCATTGGTGGCGGAAGCACAGATACGCAGTATTTT. Supplemented by reference TRBV5-1 and TRBJ2-3, the full variable domain reads KAGVTQTPRYLIKTRGQQVTLSCSPISGHRSVSWYQQTPGQGLQFLFEYFSETQRNKGNFPGRFSGRQFSNSRSEMNVSTLELGDSALYLCASGIGGGSTDTQYFGPGTRLTVL.

The genes are TRBV18 and TRBJ1-1, with D possibly matching TRBD1 (5 bases). Germline CDR1 and CDR2: KGHSH and LQKENI. The CDR3 sequence is 14 residues long. V gave up 5 bases and J gave up 1 base, with 11 bases separating them. The CDR3, as DNA: TGTGCCAGCTCAGCGCAGGGAGGGAACACTGAAGCTTTCTTT. Its translation is CASSAQGGNTEAFF.